The T cell receptor beta chain under discussion was sequenced for a study of TIL therapy for anti-PD-1-resistant metastatic lung cancer. Time point here: pre-treatment sample, taken before nivolumab and TIL therapy. This was the immunoSEQ v3 assay. The assay was immunoSEQ multiplex PCR, and TCRdb's table has in-frame clones only and misses some. The profile shows 50,000 or so clones, roughly 78% of them singletons. The source of this sequence is a woman between 30 and 80 years old with non-small cell lung cancer. This specimen was blood, taken at baseline.

The CDR3, as DNA: TGTGCCAGTTCTAAATTTGGACAGGGGCAGCGGTATGGCTACACCTTC. Encoded protein: CASSKFGQGQRYGYTF. J is TRBJ1-2 and V is TRBV27, with 9 bases fitting TRBD1. This CDR3 has 16 amino acids. V lost 9 bases and J lost 5; bases outside the gene matches: 16. Germline lookup yields CDR1 MNHEY and CDR2 SMNVEV (reference sequence).